This T cell receptor beta chain was identified in a study of blood T cell repertoires in COVID-19. Overall study: Researchers got acute and convalescent COVID-19 samples from the United States, Italy and Spain. The cDNA or gDNA used as material had been derived from T cells, B-cell-depleted T cells, or PBMCs.

Study processing details: Reference gene primer amplification in the assay estimated nucleated cell counts. The repertoire was sequenced with immunoSEQ multiplex PCR; TCRdb's copy has only in-frame clones and lacks some. The DNA was the basis for D and trimming; V, J and clone size are from that table. This table holds 200,000 to 250,000 clones, 65% to 85% found once. The V gene end was trimmed by 7 bases and the J gene end by 5 bases; junction bases not matched to a gene: 8. Germline CDR1 SNHLY, CDR2 FYNNEI. The CDR3 is made up of 14 amino acids. The specimen was peripheral blood. The receptor's source is a woman in her thirties who had recovered from COVID-19. This chain uses TRBV2 with TRBJ2-5; 9 bases are shared with TRBD1. The DNA of the CDR3 is TGTGCCAGCAACTCGGGACAGGGTTGGGAGACCCAGTACTTC. The encoded protein is CASNSGQGWETQYF.